This TCR beta chain stems from a study of cytomegalovirus exposure and HLA in healthy donors (dated by TCRdb to the late 2010s). Study-wide context: An earlier analysis of fewer than 750 of the donors reported 250 to 350 Gb of sequence data and around 100 million unique TCR beta sequences obtained from around 170 million T cells. The study aimed to test whether cataloging public T cell receptors could reveal signatures of past pathogen exposure. In an earlier analysis of 500 to 650 of the donors, high-throughput TCR beta sequencing was used to judge whether each TCR beta V gene segment behaved as functional or pseudogenic. Every discovery cohort repertoire had been produced on one sequencing platform. Donor age, sex, ethnicity and CMV serostatus were compiled together with the repertoire data. Because of strong linkage in the cohort, roughly five DR-DQ haplotypes were treated as single units for association and clustering. Typing coverage differed by locus: A, B, C, DRB1 and DQB1 were typed in about 629-630 donors, DQA1 in 522, DPA1 in 600 to 610, and DPB1 in just under 490. An early release covering around 630 HLA-typed donors comprised 250 to 350 gigabases of sequencing data and around 86 million unique TCR sequences. To study patterns of TCR occurrence, a later analysis re-analyzed previously published TCR beta repertoires from hundreds of donors and added high-resolution HLA genotyping. HLA typing included class I and class II loci at four-digit resolution. Besides the first cohort of more than 650 subjects, a separate validation cohort made up of over 95 different subjects was used. To predict cytomegalovirus infection status, the study brought together high-throughput TCR immunosequencing, statistical association of individual TCRs with disease status, and machine learning. In a later genetic analysis, genome-wide SNP genotypes for about 55% of the 666 donors were used, and that subset was treated as a discovery cohort. Among approximately 370 genotyped donors of the cohort, an average of roughly 230,000 unique TCR beta nucleotide sequences was sequenced per donor, of which about 19% were non-productive. In the later analysis, no new phenotypic data were used to find candidate immune exposures; instead, reliance was placed on TCR beta sequences and their occurrence across donors. The T cell repertoires of under 700 subjects were profiled by immunosequencing and related to cytomegalovirus serostatus. Among the roughly 410 genotyped donors, 75% to 90% belonged to the genetic ancestry cluster associated with self-reported Caucasian donors.

The cohort was made up of about 670 healthy bone marrow donors. All cohort members were sampled while nominally healthy, although unrecorded immune exposures were likely present. The donor was CMV seronegative and belonged to the group of 352 seronegative cohort members. Each donor provided a peripheral blood sample, and peripheral blood mononuclear cells were used for TCR beta sequencing. The Qiagen DNeasy Blood Extraction Kit was used to extract genomic DNA from the blood cell samples. With respect to this clone: There is no known antigen for this receptor. The record has no base qualities; no much larger clone is one base away.

The germline V end is reduced by 2 bases and the J end by 4 bases; junction bases left unmatched: 5. CDR1 and CDR2 (SGHTA, FQGNSA) derive from the germline V gene. The CDR3 covers 15 residues, taking in both the cysteine and the phenylalanine. The read is trimmed to its CDR3 DNA, 45 bases read in frame from base 1. Libraries were prepared through the immunoSEQ multiplex PCR assay. For the multiplex PCR, a mixture combining 60 forward primers for TCR Vbeta segments and 13 reverse primers for TCR Jbeta segments was used. The CDR3 region of rearranged TCR beta genes was amplified from genomic DNA with a multiplex PCR assay. The amplified TCR beta libraries were sequenced on the Illumina HiSeq System as 87-base-pair reads. In the paper's pipeline: In a later analysis, about 80 million unique TCR beta chains were counted across the roughly 610 repertoires, and roughly 11 million of these chains were shared by at least two donors. To remove PCR and sequencing errors, raw reads were error-corrected and collapsed into unique sequences using a nearest-neighbor algorithm that merged closely related sequences. V, D and J gene segments were assigned by aligning CDR3 sequences to IMGT reference sequences. For a sequence to be retained, a match of at least six nucleotides to both a V gene segment and a J gene segment was required. A rearrangement counted as productive if the CDR3 had no stop codons and remained in frame with V and J, and every other rearrangement counted as non-productive. CDR3 was defined according to IMGT convention as the region running from the second conserved V-encoded cysteine to the conserved J-encoded phenylalanine. Sequences without an unambiguous match to a single V gene segment were excluded from the earlier analysis of almost 600 of the donors. In an earlier analysis of approximately 590 of the donors, V segments were called functional above 56.7% productive rearrangements and were called segregating when the between-donor standard deviation exceeded 5%. A statistical classification framework was built for diagnosing cytomegalovirus status from the catalog of TCR beta chain sequences. A later analysis assigned V and J genes by comparing TCR nucleotide sequences with IMGT/GENE-DB human TR gene sequences. A later analysis assigned CDR3 sequences and most-parsimonious VDJ recombination scenarios with the TCRdist pipeline. In a later analysis, each TCR beta chain was defined by its CDR3 amino acid sequence together with its V-gene family, and reads lacking a unique V-gene family were excluded. As a way to deal with suspected cross-contamination and a sequencing artifact, a later analysis dropped under 600 nucleotide sequences that were highly shared and had low generation probability. For each public chain, a later analysis derived a clonal expansion index from normalized ranks of inferred template counts within each repertoire. In a later analysis, generation probabilities were computed using a VDJ recombination model fitted to out-of-frame rearrangements, and the results were checked against IGoR. In a later analysis, TCR-TCR, TCR-HLA and TCR-CMV co-occurrence was scored with hypergeometric tests, and a repertoire-size bias correction was applied to TCR pairs. In a later analysis, false discovery rates were estimated by permuting HLA or CMV assignments 20 times. In a later analysis, co-occurring TCRs were grouped with DBSCAN, and TCRdist sequence similarity was added when clustering was performed within HLA-allele-positive subsets. Repertoires with fewer than 30,000 or more than 120,000 public chains were left out of co-occurrence clustering, as were a few repertoires with anomalous nucleotide sharing. TCRdb's version of the immuneACCESS table is confined to in-frame rearrangements and falls short of the full clone set. An unresolved V gene accounts for under half of the shortfall where checked; the remainder is of unknown origin. The V and J calls and clone size are taken from that table; D and trimming were inferred from the DNA. The sample table holds 150,000 to 200,000 clones, of which roughly 77% were seen once. The ten largest clonotypes hold 1.5% to 2% of the sample.

General findings and caveats noted by the study authors: A further reported finding was that TCR beta sequences accurately predicted the HLA-A and HLA-B alleles for most subjects in the first cohort. Most TCR sequences were observed very rarely across donors, whereas some public TCRs were present in many individuals. According to the authors, the approach could potentially be generalized to other disease states and immunological phenotypes. The study listed 164 TCR beta chains as associated with cytomegalovirus. In vitro tests confirmed that three of the cytomegalovirus-associated TCR beta chains recognize cytomegalovirus antigens. The classifier was reported to diagnose cytomegalovirus status with high specificity and sensitivity in both the original cohort and the validation cohort. When HLA alleles, especially DR and DQ, strongly co-occurred, TCR associations were difficult to assign to individual alleles. Some IMGT-functional V segments, including TRBV6-2 and TRBV6-3, could not be distinguished by the 87-base-pair reads and were therefore excluded. A later analysis found that most CMV-associated TCR beta chains appeared HLA-restricted, with HLA associations seemingly driven largely by CMV exposure. A cluster of highly shared sequence variants was judged likely to be a technical artifact of the sequencing pipeline. In a later genetic analysis, a missense DCLRE1C variant was associated with V-gene and J-gene trimming of TCR beta chains, and the association was replicated in an independent cohort. In this cohort, only TCR beta chains were sequenced, and detectable features were limited by the absence of alpha or paired-chain data. A later genetic analysis reported fewer N-insertions in productive TCRs among donors in an Asian-associated ancestry cluster than the roughly 690-donor mean. CMV serostatus was the only immune exposure information available for the cohort. Around 16 rarely observed V segments, including chromosome 9 orphons, were excluded from the earlier analysis of some 590 of the donors because counts were too low. A later analysis found that TCR association rates varied across HLA loci, with DRB1 alleles showing the most associated TCRs and HLA-C alleles the fewest. Because HLA typing was unavailable for some donors at each locus, only the typed subset was used in association tests. Presence/absence analyses assumed roughly uniform sequencing depth across donors, an assumption that may not hold. Linkage disequilibrium might explain the correlated functional status among segregating V segments, but an unknown experimental factor could not be excluded. Broadly in line with IMGT annotations, most TCR beta V segments showed up in productive rearrangements about 87% or about 30% of the time in an earlier analysis of 587 of the donors. In a later analysis, HLA-associated TCR beta chains showed more clonal expansion and lower generation probabilities than non-associated chains that were equally common. A later analysis associated 15,000 or so TCR beta sequences with specific HLA alleles at a false discovery rate of 0.05. Several of the top co-occurrence clusters appeared to be linked to parvovirus B19, influenza, CMV and Epstein-Barr virus, according to a later analysis.

The V and J segments used are TRBV7-2 and TRBJ1-5, and 7 bases in between align with TRBD1. Sequencing input: PBMCs. This clonotype originated in a woman under 30 in good health and CMV-seronegative. The nucleotide sequence is given as TGTGCCAGCAGCTTATCGACAGGGTGGAATCAGCCCCAGCATTTT. It codes for CASSLSTGWNQPQHF.